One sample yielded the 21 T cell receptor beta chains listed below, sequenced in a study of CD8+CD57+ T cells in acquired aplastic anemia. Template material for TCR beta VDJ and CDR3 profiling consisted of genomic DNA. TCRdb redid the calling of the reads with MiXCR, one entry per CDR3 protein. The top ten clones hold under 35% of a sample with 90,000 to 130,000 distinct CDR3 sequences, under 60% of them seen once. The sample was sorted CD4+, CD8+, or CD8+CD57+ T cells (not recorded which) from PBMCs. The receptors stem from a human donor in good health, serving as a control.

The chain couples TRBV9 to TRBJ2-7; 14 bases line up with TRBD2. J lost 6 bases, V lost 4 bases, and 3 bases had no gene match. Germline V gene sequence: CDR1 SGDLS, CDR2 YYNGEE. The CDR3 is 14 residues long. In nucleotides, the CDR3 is TGTGCCAGCAGCACGGGGACTAGCGGGAGCGAGCAGTACTTC. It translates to CASSTGTSGSEQYF.

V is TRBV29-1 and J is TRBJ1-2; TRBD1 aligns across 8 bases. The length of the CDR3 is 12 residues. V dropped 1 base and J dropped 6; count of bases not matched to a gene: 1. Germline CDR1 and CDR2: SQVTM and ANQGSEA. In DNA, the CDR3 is TGCAGCGTTGAAGGGACAGGGCATGGCTACACCTTC. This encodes CSVEGTGHGYTF. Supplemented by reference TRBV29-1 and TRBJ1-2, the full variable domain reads SAVISQKPSRDICQRGTSLTIQCQVDSQVTMMFWYRQQPGQSLTLIATANQGSEATYESGFVIDKFPISRPNLTFSTLTVSNMSPEDSSIYLCSVEGTGHGYTFGSGTRLTVV.

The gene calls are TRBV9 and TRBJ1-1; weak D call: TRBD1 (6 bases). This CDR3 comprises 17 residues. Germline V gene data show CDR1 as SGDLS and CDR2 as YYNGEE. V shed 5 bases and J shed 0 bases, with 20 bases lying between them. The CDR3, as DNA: TGTGCCAGCAGGATAATACAGGGAAGAGGGATGAACACTGAAGCTTTCTTT. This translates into CASRIIQGRGMNTEAFF.

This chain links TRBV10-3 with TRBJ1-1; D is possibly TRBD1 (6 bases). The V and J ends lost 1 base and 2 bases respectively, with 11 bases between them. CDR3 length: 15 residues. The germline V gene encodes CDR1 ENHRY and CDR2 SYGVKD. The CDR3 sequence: CAISEFAQGNTEAFF. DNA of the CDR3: TGTGCCATCAGTGAGTTTGCACAGGGAAACACTGAAGCTTTCTTT.

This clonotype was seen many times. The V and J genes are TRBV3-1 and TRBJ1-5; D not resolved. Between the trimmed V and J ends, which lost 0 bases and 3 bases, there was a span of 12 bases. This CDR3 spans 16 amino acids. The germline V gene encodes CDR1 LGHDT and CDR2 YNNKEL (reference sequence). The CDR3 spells CASSQETDRLNQPQHF. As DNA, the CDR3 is TGTGCCAGCAGCCAAGAAACAGACCGCCTCAATCAGCCCCAGCATTTT.

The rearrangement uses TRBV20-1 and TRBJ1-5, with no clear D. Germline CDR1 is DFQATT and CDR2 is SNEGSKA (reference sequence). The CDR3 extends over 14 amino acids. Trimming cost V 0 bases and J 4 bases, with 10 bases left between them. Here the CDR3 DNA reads TGCAGTGCTAGAGATCTAGCCGGGAATCAGCCCCAGCATTTT. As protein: CSARDLAGNQPQHF.

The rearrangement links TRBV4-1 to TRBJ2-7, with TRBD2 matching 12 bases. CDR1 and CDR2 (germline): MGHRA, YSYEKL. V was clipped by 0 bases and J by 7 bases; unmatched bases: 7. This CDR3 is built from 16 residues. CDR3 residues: CASSQDLAGGLREQYF. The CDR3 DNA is TGCGCCAGCAGCCAAGATCTAGCGGGAGGGCTTCGAGAGCAGTACTTC.

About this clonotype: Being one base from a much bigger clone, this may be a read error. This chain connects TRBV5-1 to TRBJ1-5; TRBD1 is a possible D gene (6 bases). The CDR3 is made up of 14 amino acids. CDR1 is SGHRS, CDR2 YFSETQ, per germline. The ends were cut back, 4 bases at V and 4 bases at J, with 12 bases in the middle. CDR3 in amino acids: CASSPGTFNQPQHF. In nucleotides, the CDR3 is TGCGCCAGCAGCCCCGGGACATTTAATCAGCCCCAGCATTTT.

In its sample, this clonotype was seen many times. The CDR3 spells CASSVLAESNEQFF. For the CDR3, the DNA is TGCGCCAGCAGTGTCCTAGCGGAGAGCAATGAGCAGTTCTTC. This rearrangement joins TRBV10-1 to TRBJ2-1; 7 bases map to TRBD2. Looked up from germline, CDR1 is WNHNN and CDR2 is SYGVQD (reference sequence). CDR3 length: 14 amino acids. The V gene end was trimmed by 4 bases and the J gene end by 6 bases; junction bases not matched to a gene: 6.

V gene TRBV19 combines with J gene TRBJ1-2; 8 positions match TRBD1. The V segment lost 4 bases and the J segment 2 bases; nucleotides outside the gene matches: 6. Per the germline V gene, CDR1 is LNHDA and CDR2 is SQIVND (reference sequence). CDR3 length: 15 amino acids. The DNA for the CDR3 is TGTGCCAGTAGTAGAGGACAGGGACAAAACTATGGCTACACCTTC. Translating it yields CASSRGQGQNYGYTF. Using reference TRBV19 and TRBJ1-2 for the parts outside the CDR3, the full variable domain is DGGITQSPKYLFRKEGQNVTLSCEQNLNHDAMYWYRQDPGQGLRLIYYSQIVNDFQKGDIAEGYSVSREKKESFPLTVTSAQKNPTAFYLCASSRGQGQNYGYTFGSGTRLTVV.

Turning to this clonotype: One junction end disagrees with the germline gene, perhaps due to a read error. The CDR3 bases are TGCAGTGGGACGGACAGCCACAATTCACTCCTCCGCTTT. It translates to CSGTDSHNSLLRF. The chain combines TRBV20-1 with TRBJ1-6; tentatively, D is TRBD1 (6 bases). Looked up from germline, CDR1 is DFQATT and CDR2 is SNEGSKA (reference sequence). The CDR3 is made up of 13 amino acids.

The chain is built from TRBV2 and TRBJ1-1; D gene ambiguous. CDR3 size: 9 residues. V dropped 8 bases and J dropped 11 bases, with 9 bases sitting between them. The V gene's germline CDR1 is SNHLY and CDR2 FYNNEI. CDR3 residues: CASGQVAFF. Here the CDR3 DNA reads TGTGCCAGCGGGCAGGTGGCTTTCTTT.

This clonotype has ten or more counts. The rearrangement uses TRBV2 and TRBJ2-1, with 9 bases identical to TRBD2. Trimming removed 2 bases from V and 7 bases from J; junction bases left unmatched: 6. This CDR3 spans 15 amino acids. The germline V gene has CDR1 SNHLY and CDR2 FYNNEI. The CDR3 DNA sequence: TGTGCCAGCAGTGAAAGGGCTAGCGGGGAGAATGAGCAGTTCTTC. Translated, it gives CASSERASGENEQFF.

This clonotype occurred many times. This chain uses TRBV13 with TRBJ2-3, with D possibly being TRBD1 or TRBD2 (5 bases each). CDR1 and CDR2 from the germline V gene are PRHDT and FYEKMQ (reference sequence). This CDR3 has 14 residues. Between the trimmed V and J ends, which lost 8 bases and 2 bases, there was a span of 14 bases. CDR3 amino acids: CASGEGPTTDTQYF. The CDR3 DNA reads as TGTGCCAGCGGCGAGGGACCGACCACAGATACGCAGTATTTT.

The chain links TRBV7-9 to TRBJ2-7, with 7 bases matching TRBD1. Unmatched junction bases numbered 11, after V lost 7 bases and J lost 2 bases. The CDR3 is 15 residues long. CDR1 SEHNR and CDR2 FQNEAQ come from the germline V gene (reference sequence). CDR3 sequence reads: CASIPGGQGAYEQYF. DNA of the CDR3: TGTGCCAGCATCCCCGGTGGGCAGGGGGCCTACGAGCAGTACTTC.

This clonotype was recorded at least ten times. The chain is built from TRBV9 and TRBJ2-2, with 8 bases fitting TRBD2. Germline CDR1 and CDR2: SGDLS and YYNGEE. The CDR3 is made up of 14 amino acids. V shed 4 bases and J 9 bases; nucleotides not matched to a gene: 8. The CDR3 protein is CASSRSGVGWELFF. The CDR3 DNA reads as TGTGCCAGCAGCCGTAGCGGGGTCGGGTGGGAGCTGTTTTTT.

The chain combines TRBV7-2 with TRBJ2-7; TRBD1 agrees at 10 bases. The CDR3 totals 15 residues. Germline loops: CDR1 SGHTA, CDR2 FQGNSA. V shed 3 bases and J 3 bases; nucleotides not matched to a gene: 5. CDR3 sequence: CASSLGQGIHYEQYF. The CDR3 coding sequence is TGTGCCAGCAGCTTGGGACAGGGGATTCACTACGAGCAGTACTTC.

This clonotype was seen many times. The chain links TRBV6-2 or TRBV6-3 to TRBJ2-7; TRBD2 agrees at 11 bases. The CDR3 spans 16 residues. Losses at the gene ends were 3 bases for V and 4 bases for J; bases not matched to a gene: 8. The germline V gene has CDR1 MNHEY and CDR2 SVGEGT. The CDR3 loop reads CASSYERLAGGYEQYF. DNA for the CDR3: TGTGCCAGCAGTTATGAGCGGCTAGCGGGGGGTTACGAGCAGTACTTC.

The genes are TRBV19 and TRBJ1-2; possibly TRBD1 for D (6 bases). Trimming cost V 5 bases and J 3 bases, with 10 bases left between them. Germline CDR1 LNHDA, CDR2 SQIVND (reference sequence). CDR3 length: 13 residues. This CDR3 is CASSVGQYYGYTF. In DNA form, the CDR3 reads TGTGCCAGTAGTGTAGGACAGTACTATGGCTACACCTTC.

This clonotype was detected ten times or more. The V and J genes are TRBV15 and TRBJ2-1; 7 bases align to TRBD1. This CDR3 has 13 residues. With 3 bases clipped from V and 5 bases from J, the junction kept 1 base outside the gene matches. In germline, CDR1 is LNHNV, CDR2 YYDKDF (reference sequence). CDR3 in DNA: TGTGCCACCAGCAGGGACAGGAACAATGAGCAGTTCTTC. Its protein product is CATSRDRNNEQFF.

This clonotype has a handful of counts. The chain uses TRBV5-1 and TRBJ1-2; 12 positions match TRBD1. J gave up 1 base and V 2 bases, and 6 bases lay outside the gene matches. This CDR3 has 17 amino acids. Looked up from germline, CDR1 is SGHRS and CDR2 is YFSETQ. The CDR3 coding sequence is TGCGCCAGCAGCTTATCCGGGACAGGGGGCCGTAACTATGGCTACACCTTC. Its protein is CASSLSGTGGRNYGYTF.